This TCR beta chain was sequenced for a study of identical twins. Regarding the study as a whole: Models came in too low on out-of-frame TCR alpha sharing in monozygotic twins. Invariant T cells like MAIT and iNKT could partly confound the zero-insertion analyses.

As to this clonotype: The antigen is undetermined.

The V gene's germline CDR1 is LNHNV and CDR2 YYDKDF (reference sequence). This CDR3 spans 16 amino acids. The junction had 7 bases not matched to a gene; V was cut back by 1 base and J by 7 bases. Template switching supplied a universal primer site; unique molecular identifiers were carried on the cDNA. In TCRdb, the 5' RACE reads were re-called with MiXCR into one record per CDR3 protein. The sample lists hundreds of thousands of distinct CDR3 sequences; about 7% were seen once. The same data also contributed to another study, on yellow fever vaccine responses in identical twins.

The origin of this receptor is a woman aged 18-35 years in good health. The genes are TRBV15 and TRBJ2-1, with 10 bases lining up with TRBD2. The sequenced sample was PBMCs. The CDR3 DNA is TGTGCCACCAGCAGAGGGGGAACTAGCGGGAAGAATGAGCAGTTCTTC. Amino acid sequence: CATSRGGTSGKNEQFF.